The clone carrying this T cell receptor (beta chain) was seen a few times. The table came from immunoSEQ multiplex PCR; TCRdb's copy has only in-frame clones and leaves some out. The table includes 7,700 or so clones, about 91% detected once. This specimen comes from a study of T cells in localized non-small cell lung cancer. Germline-derived CDR1 and CDR2 are SGHAT and FQNNGV. V dropped 6 bases and J dropped 4 bases, with 4 bases sitting between them. The CDR3 is 11 amino acids. The sequence came from a male donor older than 55 with stage II lung adenocarcinoma. This chain links TRBV11-2 with TRBJ1-5; D is ambiguous. The sequences come from peripheral blood mononuclear cells, collected before any cancer treatment. The CDR3 region has the DNA TGTGCCAGCAGTAGTAATCAGCCCCAGCATTTT. Translated: CASSSNQPQHF.